These 29 T cell receptor beta chains originate from one sample sequenced in a study of blood T cell repertoires in COVID-19. TCRdb keeps only in-frame clones here, not all; method: immunoSEQ multiplex PCR. The sample holds some 430,000 clones, around 91% seen once. Sequencing was carried out using PBMCs or T cells enriched from blood (not recorded which). The receptors stem from a man between 18 and 29 years old who had recovered from COVID-19.

The V gene is TRBV27, the J gene TRBJ2-3, with D possibly matching TRBD2 (6 bases). V was shortened by 7 bases and J by 8 bases, with 22 bases between the two germline ends. CDR3 length: 15 amino acids. Per the germline V gene, CDR1 is MNHEY and CDR2 is SMNVEV (reference sequence). This CDR3 is CASNSGSGVIGTQYF. CDR3 sequence (DNA): TGTGCCAGCAACTCCGGCTCGGGGGTAATAGGTACGCAGTATTTT.

V and J are TRBV2 and TRBJ2-5; the match to TRBD1 covers 7 bases. The CDR3 sequence is 16 residues long. The V gene end was trimmed by 2 bases and the J gene end by 2 bases; junction bases not matched to a gene: 8. Germline-derived CDR1 and CDR2 are SNHLY and FYNNEI. The CDR3: CASSEYRDSVQETQYF. CDR3 bases: TGTGCCAGCAGTGAATATCGGGACAGTGTACAAGAGACCCAGTACTTC.

V usage is TRBV28 and J usage is TRBJ2-7; 7 bases align to TRBD1. The germline gives CDR1 MDHEN, CDR2 SYDVKM. J gave up 7 bases and V 3 bases, and 6 bases lay outside the gene matches. This CDR3 is 13 amino acids long. The CDR3 DNA is TGTGCCAGCAGTTTTCCGACAGGGCGGGAGCAGTACTTC. Protein: CASSFPTGREQYF.

V gene TRBV4-1 combines with J gene TRBJ2-7; the D gene is possibly TRBD1 (5 bases). There are 17 residues in the CDR3. Germline V gene sequence: CDR1 MGHRA, CDR2 YSYEKL. V lost 1 base, J lost 1 base, and 17 bases lay in between. The CDR3 is CASSQVHPKGSSYEQYF. CDR3 DNA sequence: TGCGCCAGCAGCCAAGTCCATCCTAAGGGGTCTTCCTACGAGCAGTACTTC.

The CDR3 loop reads CASRNGLAGVYDNEQFF. The CDR3 DNA reads TGTGCCAGCAGAAACGGACTAGCGGGAGTCTATGACAATGAGCAGTTCTTC. This rearrangement joins TRBV27 to TRBJ2-1, with 13 bases that match TRBD2. CDR3 length: 17 residues. V shed 6 bases and J 5 bases; nucleotides not matched to a gene: 10. Looked up from germline, CDR1 is MNHEY and CDR2 is SMNVEV (reference sequence).

This clone was seen once. This chain joins TRBV6-1 and TRBJ1-1, with 9 nucleotides matching TRBD1. This CDR3 comprises 14 residues. Germline assignment: CDR1 MNHNS and CDR2 SASEGT. V trimming: 2 bases; J trimming: 5 bases; junction bases outside the gene matches: 3. CDR3 DNA sequence: TGTGCCAGCAGTGAACCGGACAGGGGAACTGAAGCTTTCTTT. Translating gives CASSEPDRGTEAFF.

J is TRBJ1-3 and V is TRBV11-2, with D unresolved. The CDR3 has 15 amino acids. V was pared by 2 bases and J by 1 base, with 9 bases between. The germline V gene encodes CDR1 SGHAT and CDR2 FQNNGV. The CDR3 is CASSLLQQSGNTIYF. CDR3 nucleotides: TGTGCCAGCAGCTTATTACAGCAATCTGGAAACACCATATATTTT.

This clone has a single count. The chain has TRBV28 and TRBJ1-2, with 7 bases that match TRBD1. In germline, CDR1 is MDHEN, CDR2 SYDVKM. Trimming cost V 6 bases and J 7 bases; bases outside gene matches: 11. The CDR3 loop spans 14 amino acids. The CDR3 DNA reads as TGTGCCAGCAGAATCGTACAGGGGCCCGGTGGCTACACCTTC. As protein: CASRIVQGPGGYTF.

The gene calls are TRBV6-5 and TRBJ1-6; D might be TRBD1 (5 bases). The CDR3 runs to 15 residues. Trimming shortened V by 2 bases and J by 10 bases, and 15 bases separated the two germline ends. CDR1 and CDR2 (germline): MNHEY, SVGAGI. The CDR3 coding sequence is TGTGCCAGCAGTTACGTCGGACAAGGGGAATCACCCCTCCACTTT. This codes for CASSYVGQGESPLHF.

The CDR3 loop is CASKDRRTGELFF. The DNA for the CDR3 is TGTGCCAGCAAGGACAGACGCACCGGGGAGCTGTTTTTT. V is TRBV6-5 and J is TRBJ2-2; TRBD1 might be the D (6 bases). V was shortened by 7 bases and J by 4 bases, with 10 bases between the two germline ends. CDR3 length equals 13 residues. From germline, CDR1 is MNHEY and CDR2 SVGAGI.

About this clone: Other DNA sequences in this specimen translate into the identical CDR3. J is TRBJ1-1 and V is TRBV9, with 10 bases fitting TRBD1. V was pared by 5 bases and J by 1 base, with 5 bases of the junction left unmatched. The CDR3 spans 15 residues. Germline CDR1 is SGDLS and CDR2 is YYNGEE. This chain's CDR3 is CASSAGQGTNTEAFF. The CDR3 DNA sequence: TGTGCCAGCAGTGCGGGACAGGGGACGAACACTGAAGCTTTCTTT.

This clone is a singleton in its sample. The chain has TRBV19 and TRBJ1-5; no definite D call. The CDR3 runs 14 residues. The germline V gene encodes CDR1 LNHDA and CDR2 SQIVND (reference sequence). V was cut by 0 bases and J by 7 bases, with 10 bases left in between. The CDR3 DNA is TGTGCCAGTAGTATAGATCCCTACAGCCAGCCCCAGCATTTT. Protein: CASSIDPYSQPQHF. The full variable domain, its missing parts supplied by reference TRBV19 and TRBJ1-5, is DGGITQSPKYLFRKEGQNVTLSCEQNLNHDAMYWYRQDPGQGLRLIYYSQIVNDFQKGDIAEGYSVSREKKESFPLTVTSAQKNPTAFYLCASSIDPYSQPQHFGDGTRLSIL.

The chain combines TRBV18 with TRBJ1-3, with TRBD1 identical over 9 bases. Trimming removed 5 bases from V and 4 bases from J; junction bases left unmatched: 6. CDR1 KGHSH and CDR2 LQKENI come from the germline V gene. The CDR3 extends over 15 amino acids. CDR3 sequence reads: CASSTGTGNGNTIYF. CDR3 bases: TGTGCCAGCTCAACCGGGACAGGGAACGGAAACACCATATATTTT.

This chain joins TRBV5-4 and TRBJ2-3, with TRBD2 matching over 8 bases. This CDR3 region has 17 residues. The germline V gene encodes CDR1 SGHNT and CDR2 YYREEE (reference sequence). The J segment lost 2 bases and the V segment lost 3 bases, leaving 11 bases of the junction unmatched. For the CDR3, the DNA is TGTGCCAGCAGCTCCACCGGGACTAGACCCACCACAGATACGCAGTATTTT. It translates to CASSSTGTRPTTDTQYF.

The genes are TRBV28 and TRBJ2-7; 8 nucleotides agree with TRBD1. The CDR3 covers 16 residues. Germline CDR1 is MDHEN and CDR2 is SYDVKM. V was pared by 1 base and J by 2 bases, with 7 bases of the junction left unmatched. The CDR3 spells CASSLSYGTGTYEQYF. The CDR3 DNA reads TGTGCCAGCAGTTTATCATATGGGACAGGAACCTACGAGCAGTACTTC.

V gene TRBV18 combines with J gene TRBJ1-1, with 8 bases lining up with TRBD1. From germline, CDR1 is KGHSH and CDR2 LQKENI. The CDR3 is 13 amino acids. J gave up 5 bases and V 6 bases, and 5 bases lay outside the gene matches. Written as DNA, the CDR3 is TGTGCCAGCTCGGCGGACAGGGAAACTGAAGCTTTCTTT. This encodes CASSADRETEAFF.

V usage is TRBV10-3 and J usage is TRBJ1-1; the match to TRBD1 covers 8 bases. This CDR3 has 13 residues. Germline CDR1 and CDR2: ENHRY and SYGVKD. Trimming cost V 4 bases and J 6 bases; bases outside gene matches: 4. This CDR3 reads CAISGQGQAEAFF. CDR3 DNA sequence: TGTGCCATCAGTGGACAGGGGCAGGCTGAAGCTTTCTTT.

The chain couples TRBV28 to TRBJ1-6, with a tentative D call TRBD1 (6 bases). The germline V gene encodes CDR1 MDHEN and CDR2 SYDVKM. The CDR3 contains 16 residues. V was shortened by 6 bases and J by 4 bases, with 16 bases between the two germline ends. CDR3: CASRSTGIGYNSPLHF. CDR3 DNA: TGTGCCAGCAGGAGTACAGGGATCGGGTATAATTCACCCCTCCACTTT.

The rearrangement links TRBV30 to TRBJ2-7; TRBD2 is a possible D gene (6 bases). The CDR3 has 12 residues. CDR1 and CDR2 (germline): GTSNPN, SVGIG (reference sequence). V was cut by 5 bases and J by 1 base, with 9 bases left in between. The CDR3 coding sequence is TGTGCCTGGGCCGGGAGTTCCTACGAGCAGTACTTC. The encoded protein is CAWAGSSYEQYF.

Note on this clone: The same CDR3 arises from other DNA sequences in this sample as well. This sequence joins TRBV10-3 and TRBJ1-3; D is undetermined. Germline values: CDR1 ENHRY, CDR2 SYGVKD. This CDR3 region has 13 residues. The V end lost 0 bases, the J end lost 4 bases, and 4 bases lay between the germline ends. CDR3 sequence reads: CAISESTGNTIYF. The CDR3, as DNA: TGTGCCATCAGTGAGTCGACAGGAAACACCATATATTTT.

This chain connects TRBV29-1 to TRBJ2-7; TRBD1 matches 8 bases. V lost 6 bases and J lost 2; bases outside the gene matches: 6. Per the germline V gene, CDR1 is SQVTM and CDR2 is ANQGSEA. This CDR3 contains 13 residues. The CDR3 here is CSVWDRLTYEQYF. CDR3 sequence (DNA): TGCAGCGTCTGGGACAGGCTAACCTACGAGCAGTACTTC.

The rearrangement uses TRBV18 and TRBJ2-1, with TRBD2 identical over 7 bases. Germline V lookup: CDR1 KGHSH, CDR2 LQKENI. The CDR3 loop spans 15 amino acids. After removal of 6 bases from V and 3 bases from J, the junction contained 8 bases not matched to a gene. The CDR3 loop is CASSTGLAVYNEQFF. In DNA form, the CDR3 reads TGTGCCAGCTCTACGGGCCTAGCGGTCTACAATGAGCAGTTCTTC.

V gene TRBV5-1 combines with J gene TRBJ2-1, with TRBD1 as a possible D gene (7 bases). V lost 3 bases, J lost 4 bases, and 14 bases lay in between. The CDR3 has 15 amino acids. Per germline, CDR1 SGHRS and CDR2 YFSETQ. Here the CDR3 DNA reads TGCGCCAGCAGCTCGGAGGGGGCAATGTACAATGAGCAGTTCTTC. Protein: CASSSEGAMYNEQFF.

The chain couples TRBV6-5 to TRBJ2-7, with TRBD2 identical over 10 bases. Trimming took 6 bases from V and 6 from J; bases not matched to a gene: 8. Germline lookup yields CDR1 MNHEY and CDR2 SVGAGI. CDR3 length: 14 amino acids. CDR3 coding DNA: TGTGCCAGCAGCAGGACTAGCGGTAATTCCGAGCAGTACTTC. It translates to CASSRTSGNSEQYF.

The chain carries TRBV7-6 and TRBJ2-7; 7 nucleotides agree with TRBD1. From germline, CDR1 is SGHVS and CDR2 FNYEAQ. V shed 3 bases, J shed 4 bases, and the junction held 9 bases outside the gene matches. This CDR3 is built from 15 residues. CDR3 amino acids: CASSLVQGGHYEQYF. The CDR3 DNA reads TGTGCCAGCAGCTTGGTCCAAGGGGGCCATTACGAGCAGTACTTC.

The chain has TRBV5-8 and TRBJ1-6; no reliable D call. Germline assignment: CDR1 SGHTS and CDR2 YDEGEE. Trimming removed 5 bases at V and 2 bases at J, with 14 bases between. The CDR3 is 16 residues long. CDR3 residues: CASRAPGLAYNSPLHF. The CDR3, as DNA: TGTGCCAGCAGAGCCCCGGGGTTGGCCTATAATTCACCCCTCCACTTT. The full variable domain, its missing parts supplied by reference TRBV5-8 and TRBJ1-6, is EAGVTQSPTHLIKTRGQQATLRCSPISGHTSVYWYQQALGLGLQFLLWYDEGEERNRGNFPPRFSGRQFPNYSSELNVNALELEDSALYLCASRAPGLAYNSPLHFGNGTRLTVT.

This clone was seen a single time. The chain carries TRBV5-1 and TRBJ2-1; 11 bases are shared with TRBD2. The length of the CDR3 is 15 residues. Looked up from germline, CDR1 is SGHRS and CDR2 is YFSETQ. V gave up 0 bases and J gave up 9 bases; unmatched junction bases: 5. CDR3 region: CASSLVSGRAGEQFF. In DNA, the CDR3 is TGCGCCAGCAGCTTGGTTAGCGGGAGGGCCGGTGAGCAGTTCTTC. Full variable domain (rest looked up from reference TRBV5-1 and TRBJ2-1): KAGVTQTPRYLIKTRGQQVTLSCSPISGHRSVSWYQQTPGQGLQFLFEYFSETQRNKGNFPGRFSGRQFSNSRSEMNVSTLELGDSALYLCASSLVSGRAGEQFFGPGTRLTVL.

V is TRBV10-3 and J is TRBJ1-5, with TRBD1 matching over 7 bases. Germline trimming cut 0 bases from V and 5 bases from J; bases unmatched to any gene: 1. Germline values: CDR1 ENHRY, CDR2 SYGVKD. The CDR3 runs 14 residues. The CDR3: CAISESGGDQPQHF. CDR3 in DNA: TGTGCCATCAGTGAGTCAGGGGGCGATCAGCCCCAGCATTTT.

This clone came up once. The chain links TRBV3-1 (or the pseudogene TRBV3-2) to TRBJ1-1; D is possibly TRBD1 (6 bases). Germline V CDR1 and CDR2: LGHDT, YNNKEL (reference sequence). The CDR3 sequence is 14 residues long. Trimming removed 3 bases at V and 6 bases at J, with 14 bases between. The DNA for the CDR3 is TGTGCCAGCAGCCAGGCCGGGGCAGGGGCTGAAGCTTTCTTT. Protein sequence: CASSQAGAGAEAFF.